This T cell receptor (beta chain) was profiled in a study of T cells after yellow fever vaccination. Findings and limits, study-wide: Once the booster was given, most primary-vaccination clones reappeared, at about 96% for CD4 and roughly 85% for CD8. Researchers report a weaker secondary response that nonetheless peaked faster, day 5 versus 15.

The table lists this clonotype with a few counts. Its specificity is not known. V gave up 1 base and J gave up 1 base, with 8 bases separating them. Germline V gives CDR1 MGHRA, CDR2 YSYEKL. This CDR3 contains 15 residues. TCRdb re-called the 5' RACE reads with MiXCR, one entry per CDR3 protein. The sample contains hundreds of thousands of distinct CDR3 sequences, around 13% of which appear only once. The sequencing used CD4+ T cells sorted from PBMCs, collected 15 days after the yellow fever booster vaccination. V gene TRBV4-1 combines with J gene TRBJ1-3, with D uncertain. This receptor was obtained from a man aged 18 to 35 who received the YFV17D yellow fever vaccine. The CDR3 DNA sequence: TGCGCCAGCAGCCAAGTGTGGAGATCTGGAAACACCATATATTTT. Its protein is CASSQVWRSGNTIYF.